This T cell receptor beta chain was identified in a study of cytomegalovirus exposure and HLA in healthy donors (dated by TCRdb to the late 2010s). With regard to the full study: An earlier analysis of several hundred of the donors reported about 280 Gb of sequence data and 100 million to 120 million unique TCR beta sequences obtained from some 170 million T cells. An early release covering 550 to 650 HLA-typed donors comprised about 310 gigabases of sequencing data and roughly 86 million unique TCR sequences. Of the approximately 400 genotyped donors, roughly 80% fell in the genetic ancestry cluster associated with self-reported Caucasian donors. The study was designed to test whether signatures of past pathogen exposure could be identified by cataloging public T cell receptors. The T cell repertoires of roughly 660 subjects were profiled by immunosequencing and related to cytomegalovirus serostatus. A separate validation cohort of about 110 different subjects was used in addition to the roughly 670-subject first cohort. To predict cytomegalovirus infection status, the study brought together high-throughput TCR immunosequencing, statistical association of individual TCRs with disease status, and machine learning. In a later analysis, previously published TCR beta repertoires from 550 to 750 donors were re-analyzed and high-resolution HLA genotyping was added so that TCR occurrence patterns could be studied. Rather than using new phenotypic data, the later analysis identified candidate immune exposures from TCR beta sequences and from how often those sequences occurred across donors. An earlier analysis of around 580 of the donors used high-throughput TCR beta sequencing to judge whether each TCR beta V gene segment behaved as functional or pseudogenic. Donor age, sex, ethnicity and CMV serostatus were collected together with the repertoire data. A later genetic analysis used genome-wide SNP genotypes for 398 of the 666 donors, treating that subset as a discovery cohort. All discovery cohort repertoires had been generated using a single sequencing platform. HLA typing covered class I and class II loci at four-digit resolution. The number of donors typed differed by locus, with about 629-640 for A, B, C, DRB1 and DQB1, 522 for DQA1, 600 to 610 for DPA1, and 472 for DPB1. Roughly five DR-DQ haplotypes were treated as single units for association and clustering because of strong linkage in the cohort. On average, roughly 200,000 unique TCR beta nucleotide sequences were sequenced per donor among about 400 genotyped donors of the cohort, with roughly 19% of those sequences being non-productive.

Comments on this clone: Its antigen has not been determined. No clone much larger than this one lies a single base away; base qualities are absent.

Points the paper makes about the study in general: Sequencing depth was assumed to be roughly uniform across donors in the presence/absence analyses, though that assumption may not hold. A further reported finding was that TCR beta sequences accurately predicted the HLA-A and HLA-B alleles for most subjects in the first cohort. The authors suggested that the approach could potentially be extended to other disease states and immunological phenotypes. The 87-base-pair reads could not distinguish some IMGT-functional V segments, including TRBV6-2 and TRBV6-3, so those segments were excluded. In the study, roughly 160 TCR beta chains were listed as associated with cytomegalovirus. The sequencing pipeline was judged likely to have produced a cluster of highly shared sequence variants as a technical artifact. In a later analysis, the rate of TCR association differed among HLA loci, with DRB1 alleles having the most associated TCRs and HLA-C alleles having the fewest. Because some donors lacked HLA typing at each locus, the association tests relied only on the typed subset. The classifier was reported to diagnose cytomegalovirus status with high specificity and sensitivity in both the original and validation cohorts. According to a later genetic analysis, donors in an Asian-associated ancestry cluster had fewer N-insertions in productive TCRs than the roughly 670-donor mean. In vitro tests confirmed that a few of the cytomegalovirus-associated TCR beta chains recognize cytomegalovirus antigens. The earlier analysis of approximately 540 of the donors excluded some 16 rarely observed V segments, including chromosome 9 orphons, because counts were too low. Immune exposure information for the cohort was limited to CMV serostatus. Most TCR sequences were observed very rarely across donors, whereas some public TCRs were present in many individuals. The cohort was sequenced for TCR beta chains only, and without alpha or paired-chain data the features that could be detected were limited. In a later analysis, HLA-associated TCR beta chains showed more clonal expansion and lower generation probabilities than non-associated chains that were equally common. When HLA alleles, especially DR and DQ, strongly co-occurred, attributing TCR associations to individual alleles was difficult. Specific HLA alleles were associated with 15,000 to 20,000 TCR beta sequences at a false discovery rate of 0.05 in a later analysis. V-gene and J-gene trimming of TCR beta chains was associated with a missense DCLRE1C variant in a later genetic analysis, and the association was replicated in an independent cohort. In an earlier analysis of about 540 of the donors, most TCR beta V segments were observed in productive rearrangements about 87% or about 30% of the time, broadly matching IMGT annotations. A later analysis found that most CMV-associated TCR beta chains appeared HLA-restricted, with HLA associations seemingly driven largely by CMV exposure. According to a later analysis, parvovirus B19, influenza, CMV and Epstein-Barr virus appeared linked to several top co-occurrence clusters. Linkage disequilibrium might explain the correlated functional status among segregating V segments, but an unknown experimental factor could not be excluded.

The library was built by means of the immunoSEQ multiplex PCR assay. A mixture of 60 forward primers for TCR Vbeta segments and 13 reverse primers for TCR Jbeta segments was used in the multiplex PCR. The CDR3 region of rearranged TCR beta genes was amplified from genomic DNA by a multiplex PCR assay. Amplified TCR beta libraries were sequenced as 87-base-pair reads on the Illumina HiSeq System. The original methods were these. A later analysis counted about 80 million unique TCR beta chains across the 500 to 850 repertoires, and some 12 million of these chains were shared by at least two donors. Raw reads were error-corrected and collapsed into unique sequences with a nearest-neighbor algorithm that merged closely related sequences to remove PCR and sequencing errors. Alignment of CDR3 sequences to IMGT reference sequences was used to assign V, D and J gene segments. For a sequence to be retained, at least a six-nucleotide match to both a V gene segment and a J gene segment was required. Rearrangements were called productive when the CDR3 lacked stop codons and stayed in frame with V and J; all others were non-productive. Following IMGT convention, CDR3 was defined as the stretch from the second conserved V-encoded cysteine up to the conserved J-encoded phenylalanine. The earlier analysis of about 590 of the donors excluded sequences that lacked an unambiguous match to a single V gene segment. An earlier analysis of a few hundred of the donors called V segments functional above 56.7% productive rearrangements and segregating when the between-donor standard deviation exceeded 5%. A statistical classification framework was developed to diagnose cytomegalovirus status using the catalog of TCR beta chain sequences. V and J gene assignment, in a later analysis, came from comparing TCR nucleotide sequences with IMGT/GENE-DB human TR gene sequences. Using the TCRdist pipeline, a later analysis assigned CDR3 sequences along with most-parsimonious VDJ recombination scenarios. In a later analysis, each TCR beta chain was defined by its CDR3 amino acid sequence together with its V-gene family, and reads lacking a unique V-gene family were excluded. A later analysis removed 600 or so highly shared, low-generation-probability nucleotide sequences to deal with suspected cross-contamination and a sequencing artifact. For each public chain, a later analysis derived a clonal expansion index from normalized ranks of inferred template counts within each repertoire. In a later analysis, generation probabilities were computed using a VDJ recombination model fitted to out-of-frame rearrangements, and the results were checked against IGoR. In a later analysis, TCR-TCR, TCR-HLA and TCR-CMV co-occurrence was scored with hypergeometric tests, and a repertoire-size bias correction was applied to TCR pairs. To estimate false discovery rates, a later analysis permuted the HLA or CMV assignments 20 times. In a later analysis, co-occurring TCRs were grouped with DBSCAN, and TCRdist sequence similarity was added when clustering was performed within HLA-allele-positive subsets. Repertoires with fewer than 30,000 or more than 120,000 public chains, plus five repertoires with anomalous nucleotide sharing, were excluded from co-occurrence clustering. As stored in TCRdb, this immuneACCESS dataset retains in-frame rearrangements with V and J assigned. A fraction of the clones does not appear; measured against another copy, unresolved V genes explain less than half of the discrepancy, and the remainder lacks a known reason. D and trimming were read from the DNA, whereas the V and J calls and clone size are those reported in that table. Within this sample are fewer than 200,000 clones, with roughly 80% of them counted one time only. The top ten clones comprise 4.3% of the sample.

In total, just over 650 healthy bone marrow donors made up the cohort. At the time of sampling, all cohort members were nominally healthy, though unrecorded immune exposures were likely present. The donor tested CMV seronegative, placing the donor among the approximately 400 seronegative members of the cohort. Each donor provided a peripheral blood sample, and peripheral blood mononuclear cells were used for TCR beta sequencing. Genomic DNA extraction from the blood cell samples was performed with the Qiagen DNeasy Blood Extraction Kit. CDR1 and CDR2 are read off the germline V gene as MNHNS and SASEGT. The CDR3 sequence holds 12 residues, the cysteine and phenylalanine included. Of the read, only the CDR3 DNA is kept; its 36 bases are in frame from base 1.

The chain joins TRBV6-1 to TRBJ2-7; 9 bases in the middle match TRBD1. The sequence was collected from a man aged 40-49 years in good health and CMV-seronegative. The sample was PBMCs. DNA sequence: TGTGCAAGCGACAGGGGGTCGTACGAGCAGTACTTC. The translation is CASDRGSYEQYF.